The entry below describes one T cell receptor (beta chain). The CDR3 runs to 15 residues. The V gene's germline CDR1 is SGHTA and CDR2 FQGTGA. With V trimmed by 5 bases and J by 5 bases, 6 bases remained unmatched. This sample is part of a study of blood T cell repertoires in COVID-19. Background on the study: In each case, the material was cDNA or gDNA derived from T cells, B-cell-depleted T cells, or PBMCs.

Participant age was roughly 18 to 89 years, and participants resided in about two dozen US areas. Assay used: immunoSEQ multiplex PCR; TCRdb lists only in-frame clones, some missing. The sample lists about 190,000 clones, approximately 84% occurring once. Material: PBMCs or T cells enriched from blood (not recorded which). V and J are TRBV7-3 and TRBJ2-2; 9 bases map to TRBD2. This sequence was found in a woman aged 25 to 45 who had recovered from COVID-19. CDR3 nucleotide sequence: TGTGCCAGCAGCCAAGGACTAGCGTCGACCGGGGAGCTGTTTTTT. Its translation: CASSQGLASTGELFF.